The 30 T cell receptor beta chains below all came from one sample that was sequenced in a study of OX40 agonist ivuxolimab in advanced cancers. The method was immunoSEQ multiplex PCR; TCRdb's version includes in-frame clones alone and lacks a portion of them. The table records about 49,000 clones, approximately 81% of them present only once. The source was CD4+ or CD8+ T cells sorted from blood, collected in a trial of the OX40 agonist ivuxolimab. The receptor source for this set is an adult with an advanced solid tumor such as melanoma, head and neck, liver or kidney cancer.

CDR3 bases: TGCGCCAGCAAATCAGTGGGGACAGGCAATTGGGATGGCTACACCTTC. Translating gives CASKSVGTGNWDGYTF. This chain uses TRBV10-2 with TRBJ1-2, with 8 positions matching TRBD1. From germline, CDR1 is WSHSY and CDR2 SAAADI. V dropped 7 bases and J dropped 6; count of bases not matched to a gene: 16. There are 16 residues in the CDR3.

V gene TRBV6-5 combines with J gene TRBJ2-5; D unclear. Trimming shortened V by 5 bases and J by 4 bases, and 14 bases separated the two germline ends. CDR1 MNHEY and CDR2 SVGAGI come from the germline V gene. The CDR3 contains 14 residues. The CDR3 sequence: CASSRSTPGETQYF. Written as DNA, the CDR3 is TGTGCCAGCAGTCGATCTACACCAGGAGAGACCCAGTACTTC.

This sequence joins TRBV27 and TRBJ1-1, with D maybe TRBD1 (5 bases). Deletions cut 3 bases from V and 4 bases from J, with 9 bases between. The germline V gene encodes CDR1 MNHEY and CDR2 SMNVEV (reference sequence). There are 13 residues in the CDR3. Here the CDR3 reads CASSFAGVTEAFF. For the CDR3, the DNA is TGTGCCAGCAGTTTTGCGGGGGTCACTGAAGCTTTCTTT.

V and J are TRBV27 and TRBJ2-7, with a possible D match to TRBD2 (5 bases). The CDR3 spans 13 residues. The germline V gene has CDR1 MNHEY and CDR2 SMNVEV (reference sequence). Trimming pared 6 bases from V and 4 bases from J, leaving 13 bases between. CDR3 residues: CASSHGVGYEQYV. Here the CDR3 DNA reads TGTGCCAGCAGCCACGGGGTAGGGTACGAGCAGTACGTC.

This clone has a handful of counts. The chain combines TRBV7-6 with TRBJ2-7; D is undetermined. The length of the CDR3 is 13 residues. Per the germline V gene, CDR1 is SGHVS and CDR2 is FNYEAQ. Trimming cost V 5 bases and J 4 bases, with 12 bases left between them. This CDR3 is CASSPRTSYEQYF. The CDR3 bases are TGTGCCAGCAGCCCCCGGACGTCGTACGAGCAGTACTTC. The variable domain in full, completed from reference TRBV7-6 and TRBJ2-7, reads GAGVSQSPRYKVTKRGQDVALRCDPISGHVSLYWYRQALGQGPEFLTYFNYEAQQDKSGLPNDRFSAERPEGSISTLTIQRTEQRDSAMYRCASSPRTSYEQYFGPGTRLTVT.

The rearrangement joins TRBV6-6 to TRBJ2-7; D gene unclear. Germline V gene sequence: CDR1 MNHNY, CDR2 SVGAGI (reference sequence). Trimming stripped 5 bases from V and 6 bases from J, with 14 bases between. The CDR3 loop spans 13 amino acids. CDR3 protein: CASSLTIGSEQYV. The CDR3 DNA is TGTGCCAGCAGTCTTACTATCGGTTCCGAGCAGTACGTC.

V and J are TRBV7-2 and TRBJ2-1; D is ambiguous. This CDR3 region has 12 residues. Germline CDR1 and CDR2: SGHTA and FQGNSA. Trimming removed 5 bases at V and 10 bases at J, with 12 bases between. The CDR3 bases are TGTGCCAGCAGCCTTAGTTCCCCGGAGCAGTTCTTC. Amino acid sequence: CASSLSSPEQFF.

A word on this clone: This same CDR3 is encoded by further DNA sequences in the sample. The V and J genes are TRBV9 and TRBJ2-3; no clear D. Germline assignment: CDR1 SGDLS and CDR2 YYNGEE. The ends were cut back, 0 bases at V and 1 base at J, with 6 bases in the middle. This CDR3 has 14 residues. The CDR3 is CASSVESGTDTQYF. The DNA of the CDR3 is TGTGCCAGCAGCGTAGAAAGCGGCACAGATACGCAGTATTTT.

By share of the sample, this clone is medium-sized (0.01 to 0.1%). Here the CDR3 DNA reads TGTGCCAGCAGTTACGAGGTTAACTATGGCTACACCTTC. This gives the protein CASSYEVNYGYTF. The genes are TRBV6-5 and TRBJ1-2, with D uncertain. The CDR3 is 13 amino acids. V was clipped by 2 bases and J by 1 base, with 5 bases between them. Germline CDR1 MNHEY, CDR2 SVGAGI.

In its sample, this clone was seen once. CDR3 residues: CASSLVAFSTDTQYF. The CDR3 DNA is TGTGCCAGCAGTTTAGTAGCTTTTAGCACAGATACGCAGTATTTT. J is TRBJ2-3 and V is TRBV28; no firm D call. Trimming shortened V by 2 bases and J by 0 bases, and 9 bases separated the two germline ends. The CDR3 runs 15 residues. The V gene's germline CDR1 is MDHEN and CDR2 SYDVKM.

This clone was picked up one time. The rearrangement joins TRBV5-1 to TRBJ2-3; TRBD1 matches 8 bases. With 4 bases clipped from V and 1 base from J, the junction kept 8 bases outside the gene matches. There are 16 residues in the CDR3. Germline loops: CDR1 SGHRS, CDR2 YFSETQ. CDR3 in amino acids: CASSLLMTGGTDTQYF. The DNA of the CDR3 is TGCGCCAGCAGCCTCCTAATGACAGGGGGCACAGATACGCAGTATTTT.

This clone was seen more than once but under ten times. The rearrangement uses TRBV9 and TRBJ1-1; 9 bases map to TRBD1. Germline CDR1 and CDR2: SGDLS and YYNGEE. V dropped 8 bases and J dropped 5; count of bases not matched to a gene: 7. The CDR3 has 13 residues. The DNA of the CDR3 is TGTGCCAGTGACAGGGGGATCGGGACTGAAGCTTTCTTT. It translates to CASDRGIGTEAFF.

V gene TRBV13 combines with J gene TRBJ1-1; no clear D gene. CDR3 length equals 13 residues. Germline V lookup: CDR1 PRHDT, CDR2 FYEKMQ (reference sequence). The V end was cut by 0 bases, the J end by 5 bases, with 7 bases between. CDR3 coding DNA: TGTGCCAGCAGCTTAGGAGGGATAACTGAAGCTTTCTTT. Translation gives CASSLGGITEAFF. Complete variable domain (other parts from reference TRBV13 and TRBJ1-1): AAGVIQSPRHLIKEKRETATLKCYPIPRHDTVYWYQQGPGQDPQFLISFYEKMQSDKGSIPDRFSAQQFSDYHSELNMSSLELGDSALYFCASSLGGITEAFFGQGTRLTVV.

This chain links TRBV7-9 with TRBJ1-2; the match to TRBD1 covers 10 bases. CDR3 length: 18 amino acids. The ends lost 4 bases at V and 6 bases at J; junction bases unmatched: 17. CDR1 is SEHNR, CDR2 FQNEAQ, per germline (reference sequence). The CDR3 bases are TGTGCCAGCAGCTCCCACTCAAAAGACCGGGACAGGGGAAATGGCTACACCTTC. This gives the protein CASSSHSKDRDRGNGYTF.

In its sample, this clone ranks as medium-sized (0.01 to 0.1%). The V and J genes are TRBV27 and TRBJ1-1; tentatively, D is TRBD1 (5 bases). Germline CDR1 MNHEY, CDR2 SMNVEV (reference sequence). The germline V and J ends were trimmed by 4 bases and 1 base, with 16 bases remaining between them. The CDR3 is 16 amino acids. The CDR3 loop reads CASSSAGFGQNTEAFF. The CDR3 DNA sequence: TGTGCCAGCAGTTCGGCGGGGTTCGGACAGAACACTGAAGCTTTCTTT.

This clone was found once. Here the CDR3 reads CASSVPGGNYGYTF. CDR3 DNA: TGTGCCAGCAGTGTCCCAGGAGGAAACTATGGCTACACCTTC. The chain couples TRBV25-1 to TRBJ1-2; unclear D gene. The CDR3 sequence is 14 residues long. V lost 4 bases and J 2 bases, leaving 11 bases between the germline ends. Germline values: CDR1 MGHDK, CDR2 SYGVNS.

There are a few counts of this clone. The chain carries TRBV27 and TRBJ2-7; 7 bases fit TRBD1. The CDR3 length is 14 residues. Trimming removed 2 bases from V and 2 bases from J; junction bases left unmatched: 3. Per germline, CDR1 MNHEY and CDR2 SMNVEV (reference sequence). The CDR3 here is CASSLGGQPYEQYV. In DNA, the CDR3 is TGTGCCAGCAGTTTAGGGGGACAGCCCTACGAGCAGTACGTC.

The V call is TRBV29-1, the J call TRBJ1-2, with D unresolved. The CDR3 spans 10 residues. V dropped 3 bases and J dropped 13 bases, with 12 bases sitting between them. Germline V CDR1 and CDR2: SQVTM, ANQGSEA. Here the CDR3 DNA reads TGCAGCGTTGACCCTCTTCTACCCACCTTC. This translates into CSVDPLLPTF. The whole variable domain, remainder taken from reference TRBV29-1 and TRBJ1-2, is SAVISQKPSRDICQRGTSLTIQCQVDSQVTMMFWYRQQPGQSLTLIATANQGSEATYESGFVIDKFPISRPNLTFSTLTVSNMSPEDSSIYLCSVDPLLPTFGSGTRLTVV.

V usage is TRBV27 and J usage is TRBJ2-1, with 8 bases aligning to TRBD2. Germline CDR1 MNHEY, CDR2 SMNVEV (reference sequence). This CDR3 is built from 17 residues. The J segment lost 0 bases and the V segment lost 7 bases, leaving 11 bases of the junction unmatched. CDR3 DNA sequence: TGTGCCAGCACCCCGGGGAGTAGCGGGAACTCCTACAATGAGCAGTTCTTC. Amino acids: CASTPGSSGNSYNEQFF.

This sequence joins TRBV19 and TRBJ2-1; 12 positions agree with TRBD2. V lost 6 bases and J lost 6; bases outside the gene matches: 6. CDR1 is LNHDA and CDR2 is SQIVND in the germline V gene (reference sequence). CDR3 length: 15 amino acids. Here the CDR3 reads CASRRLAGAGNEQFF. CDR3 coding DNA: TGTGCCAGTAGGCGACTAGCGGGAGCTGGCAATGAGCAGTTCTTC.

V and J are TRBV28 and TRBJ2-5; D is possibly TRBD2 (7 bases). V lost 4 bases, J lost 0 bases, and 21 bases lay in between. CDR3 size: 18 residues. Germline-derived CDR1 and CDR2 are MDHEN and SYDVKM. CDR3 sequence (DNA): TGTGCCAGCAGTTCATTATACTCGGGGGGCCCACACCAAGAGACCCAGTACTTC. Translated, it gives CASSSLYSGGPHQETQYF.

The V and J genes are TRBV5-6 and TRBJ2-7; D is unresolved. From germline, CDR1 is SGHDT and CDR2 YYEEEE. This CDR3 has 12 amino acids. Trimming cost V 1 base and J 6 bases, with 8 bases left between them. The CDR3 loop reads CASSLRWGEQYV. The CDR3 DNA sequence: TGTGCCAGCAGCTTGAGATGGGGCGAGCAGTACGTC.

The chain uses TRBV7-9 and TRBJ2-1, with TRBD2 as a possible D gene (6 bases). The ends were cut back, 4 bases at V and 9 bases at J, with 16 bases in the middle. Looked up from germline, CDR1 is SEHNR and CDR2 is FQNEAQ (reference sequence). The CDR3 loop spans 14 amino acids. CDR3 sequence reads: CASSSRGSRGEQFF. The CDR3 DNA is TGTGCCAGCAGCTCCCGGGGGAGTAGAGGTGAGCAGTTCTTC.

The chain has TRBV7-8 and TRBJ2-1, with 7 bases matching TRBD2. V dropped 4 bases and J dropped 3; count of bases not matched to a gene: 9. The CDR3 consists of 16 residues. CDR1 SGHVS and CDR2 FQNEAQ come from the germline V gene. The CDR3, as DNA: TGTGCCAGCAGCTCCACCGGGACTACCATCTACAATGAGCAGTTCTTC. Its protein is CASSSTGTTIYNEQFF.

This clone was observed a few times. This chain uses TRBV5-1 with TRBJ2-1; D is possibly TRBD2 (5 bases). Germline CDR1 reads SGHRS; CDR2 reads YFSETQ. The V gene lost 4 bases and the J gene lost 7 bases, with 6 bases spanning the gap. The CDR3 totals 11 residues. The CDR3 protein is CASSTGNEQFF. CDR3 DNA: TGCGCCAGCAGCACGGGAAATGAGCAGTTCTTC.

This clone showed up just once. The V gene is TRBV5-1, the J gene TRBJ2-1, with 8 bases fitting TRBD1. The CDR3 length is 17 residues. Germline V gene lookup returns CDR1 SGHRS and CDR2 YFSETQ. The trim removed 0 bases at V and 4 bases at J, leaving 9 bases unmatched. As DNA, the CDR3 is TGCGCCAGCAGCTTGGGCCTGGGACAGGCTTTTTACAATGAGCAGTTCTTC. Its translation is CASSLGLGQAFYNEQFF.

The chain joins TRBV11-2 to TRBJ1-1, with 9 bases lining up with TRBD1. V lost 4 bases and J lost 4; bases outside the gene matches: 10. The length of the CDR3 is 16 residues. In germline, CDR1 is SGHAT, CDR2 FQNNGV. The CDR3: CASSSAGTGRGTEAFF. Here the CDR3 DNA reads TGTGCCAGCAGCTCCGCCGGGACAGGGAGGGGCACTGAAGCTTTCTTT.

This chain joins TRBV19 and TRBJ2-1; 8 nucleotides match TRBD2. The CDR3 loop spans 16 amino acids. Germline CDR1 LNHDA, CDR2 SQIVND (reference sequence). V trimming: 0 bases; J trimming: 3 bases; junction bases outside the gene matches: 4. CDR3 in amino acids: CASSIEAAGVYNEQFF. The CDR3 DNA reads TGTGCCAGTAGTATAGAGGCAGCGGGAGTCTACAATGAGCAGTTCTTC.

V is TRBV5-1 and J is TRBJ2-1; the match to TRBD1 covers 9 bases. V trimming: 0 bases; J trimming: 2 bases; junction bases outside the gene matches: 6. The CDR3 contains 17 residues. Germline V gives CDR1 SGHRS, CDR2 YFSETQ. The CDR3: CASSLAHDRGTYNEQFF. In nucleotides, the CDR3 is TGCGCCAGCAGCTTGGCACATGACAGGGGGACCTACAATGAGCAGTTCTTC.

The chain recombines TRBV19 with TRBJ2-7; D possibly corresponds to TRBD1 (5 bases). The CDR3 covers 15 residues. V was clipped by 3 bases and J by 3 bases, with 15 bases between them. Germline lookup yields CDR1 LNHDA and CDR2 SQIVND (reference sequence). The CDR3 reads CASSIRSGQGYEQYF. The CDR3 DNA follows: TGTGCCAGTAGTATCCGGTCGGGCCAGGGCTACGAGCAGTACTTC.